Sequencing of this T cell receptor (beta chain) was carried out in a study of blood T cells in healthy people across ages. Germline V gene lookup returns CDR1 SEHNR and CDR2 FQNEAQ (reference sequence). V dropped 5 bases and J dropped 1; count of bases not matched to a gene: 7. The CDR3 loop spans 16 amino acids. The use of a sample-barcoded 5' primer and a J-beta primer mix characterized a second PCR of about 7 to 12 cycles. All cDNA molecules were each tagged by a template-switch adaptor with 12 random nucleotides. TCRdb analysed the 5' RACE reads with MiXCR anew, one entry per CDR3 protein. The sample has over a million distinct CDR3 sequences; 35% to 45% are singletons.

The rearrangement links TRBV7-9 to TRBJ2-3, with 9 bases fitting TRBD1. This receptor was taken from a woman younger than 30 in good health. Sequencing was carried out using blood. CDR3 nucleotides: TGTGCCAGCAGCCTGGAAACAGGGGGCCGCACAGATACGCAGTATTTT. Residues: CASSLETGGRTDTQYF.